Here is one T cell receptor (beta chain) with its context. The antigen remains undetermined. A much larger clone differs by one base, so this may be a read error. This entry belongs to a study of blood T cells in healthy people across ages. Study findings and constraints: Unsorted PBMC input precluded a conclusive naive versus antigen-experienced comparison. Whereas aged donors had fewer naive CD4+ cells, long-lived donors had more of them and higher diversity.

The CDR3 has 14 amino acids. Looked up from germline, CDR1 is SGHDT and CDR2 is YYEEEE. With a J-beta primer mix and a sample-barcoded 5' primer, a second PCR ran roughly 6 to 11 cycles. A tag from a template-switch adaptor with 12 random nucleotides marked each cDNA molecule. MiXCR, run by TCRdb on the 5' RACE reads, gives a single entry per CDR3 protein. The table records approximately 680,000 distinct CDR3 sequences, about 30% of them present only once. This chain joins TRBV5-6 and TRBJ1-1, with D unresolved. This receptor was identified in a woman aged 80 or over in good health. Sequencing was done on a sample of blood. The CDR3 nucleotides read TGTGCCAGCAGCTTGGTCCGGGTTAACACTGCAGCTTTCTTT. Translating it yields CASSLVRVNTAAFF.